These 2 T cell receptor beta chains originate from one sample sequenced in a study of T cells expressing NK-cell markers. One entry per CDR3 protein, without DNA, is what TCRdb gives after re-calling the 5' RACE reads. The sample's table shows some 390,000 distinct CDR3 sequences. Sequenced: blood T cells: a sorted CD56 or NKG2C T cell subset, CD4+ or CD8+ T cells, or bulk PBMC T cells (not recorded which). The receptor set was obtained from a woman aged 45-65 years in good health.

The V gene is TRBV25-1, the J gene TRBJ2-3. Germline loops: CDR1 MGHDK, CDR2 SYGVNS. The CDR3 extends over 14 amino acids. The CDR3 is CASSVGTSTDTQYF.

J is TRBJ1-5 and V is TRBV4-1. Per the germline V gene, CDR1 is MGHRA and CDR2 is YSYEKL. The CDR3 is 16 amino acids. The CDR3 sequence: CASSQTFGQTNQPQHF.